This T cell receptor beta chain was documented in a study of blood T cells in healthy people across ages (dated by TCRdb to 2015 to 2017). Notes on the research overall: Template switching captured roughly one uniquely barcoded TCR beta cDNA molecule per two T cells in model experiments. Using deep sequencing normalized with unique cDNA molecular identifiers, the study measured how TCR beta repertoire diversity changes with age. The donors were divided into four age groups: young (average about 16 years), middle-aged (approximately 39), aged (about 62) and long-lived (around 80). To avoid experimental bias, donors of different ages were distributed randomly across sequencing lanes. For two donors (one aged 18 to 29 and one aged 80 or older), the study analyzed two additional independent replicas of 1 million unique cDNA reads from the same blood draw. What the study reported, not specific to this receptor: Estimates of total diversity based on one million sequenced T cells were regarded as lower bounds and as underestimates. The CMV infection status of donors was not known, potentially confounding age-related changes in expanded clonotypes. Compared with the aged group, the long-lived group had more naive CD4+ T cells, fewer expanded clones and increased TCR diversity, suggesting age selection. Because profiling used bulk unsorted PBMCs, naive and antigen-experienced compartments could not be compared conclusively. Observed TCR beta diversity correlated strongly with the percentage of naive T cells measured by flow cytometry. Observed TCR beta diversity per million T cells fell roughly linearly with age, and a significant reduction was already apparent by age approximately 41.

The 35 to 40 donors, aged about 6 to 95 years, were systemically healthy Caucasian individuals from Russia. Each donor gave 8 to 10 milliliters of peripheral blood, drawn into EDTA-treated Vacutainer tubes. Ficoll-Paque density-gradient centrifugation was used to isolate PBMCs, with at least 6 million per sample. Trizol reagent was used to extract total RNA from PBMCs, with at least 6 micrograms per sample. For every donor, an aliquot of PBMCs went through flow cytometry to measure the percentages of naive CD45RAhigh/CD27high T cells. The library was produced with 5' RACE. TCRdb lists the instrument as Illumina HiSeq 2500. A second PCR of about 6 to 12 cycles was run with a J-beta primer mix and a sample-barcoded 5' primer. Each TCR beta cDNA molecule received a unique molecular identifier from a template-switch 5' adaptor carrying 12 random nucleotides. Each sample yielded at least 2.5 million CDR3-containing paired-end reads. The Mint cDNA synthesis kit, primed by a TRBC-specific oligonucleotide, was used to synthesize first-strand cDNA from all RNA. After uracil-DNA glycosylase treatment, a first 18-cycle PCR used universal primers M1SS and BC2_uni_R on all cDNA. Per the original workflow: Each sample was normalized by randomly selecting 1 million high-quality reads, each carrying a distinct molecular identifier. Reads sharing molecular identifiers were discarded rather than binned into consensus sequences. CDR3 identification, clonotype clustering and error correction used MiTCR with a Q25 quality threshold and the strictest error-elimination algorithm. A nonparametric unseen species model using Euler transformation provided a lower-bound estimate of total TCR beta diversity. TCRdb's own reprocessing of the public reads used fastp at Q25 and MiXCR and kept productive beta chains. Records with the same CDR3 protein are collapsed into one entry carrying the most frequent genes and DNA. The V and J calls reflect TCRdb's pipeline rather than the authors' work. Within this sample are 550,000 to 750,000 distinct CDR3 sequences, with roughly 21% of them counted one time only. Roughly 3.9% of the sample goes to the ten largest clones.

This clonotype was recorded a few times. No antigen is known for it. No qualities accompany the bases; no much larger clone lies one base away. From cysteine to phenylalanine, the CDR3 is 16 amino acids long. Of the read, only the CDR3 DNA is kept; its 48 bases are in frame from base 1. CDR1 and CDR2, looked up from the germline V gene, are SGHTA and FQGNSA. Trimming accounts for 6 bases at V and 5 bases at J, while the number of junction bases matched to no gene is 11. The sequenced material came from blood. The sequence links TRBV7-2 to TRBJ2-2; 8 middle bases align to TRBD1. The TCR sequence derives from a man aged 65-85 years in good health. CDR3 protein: CASSLKRTGKTGELFF. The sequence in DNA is TGTGCCAGCAGTTTGAAACGGACAGGGAAGACCGGGGAGCTGTTTTTT.